These 15 T cell receptor beta chains were all obtained from the same sample, sequenced in a study of OX40 agonist ivuxolimab in advanced cancers. Libraries were prepared by immunoSEQ multiplex PCR; TCRdb keeps only in-frame clonotypes and omits some of them. Counted here are roughly 50,000 clones, about 89% occurring once; the ten biggest clones make up around a third. Sequenced material: CD4+ or CD8+ T cells sorted from blood, taken in a trial of the OX40 agonist ivuxolimab. The receptors here all came from an adult with an advanced solid tumor such as melanoma, head and neck, liver or kidney cancer.

CDR3 region: CASSLGSTEAFF. The CDR3 DNA reads TGTGCCAGCAGCTTAGGGTCAACTGAAGCTTTCTTT. The V and J genes are TRBV7-9 and TRBJ1-1; D is unresolved. This CDR3 has 12 amino acids. V was shortened by 1 base and J by 5 bases, with 5 bases between the two germline ends. The germline CDR1 and CDR2 sequences are SEHNR and FQNEAQ (reference sequence).

The chain is built from TRBV29-1 and TRBJ1-2; TRBD1 agrees at 7 bases. The V gene end was trimmed by 7 bases and the J gene end by 6 bases; junction bases not matched to a gene: 5. CDR3 length equals 11 residues. Per the germline V gene, CDR1 is SQVTM and CDR2 is ANQGSEA. This CDR3 is CSADTGDGYTF. The CDR3 bases are TGCAGCGCCGACACAGGGGATGGCTACACCTTC.

The chain joins TRBV7-9 to TRBJ2-1; 8 bases match TRBD1. The CDR3 covers 12 residues. Losses at the gene ends were 10 bases for V and 9 bases for J; bases not matched to a gene: 8. Germline V gene lookup returns CDR1 SEHNR and CDR2 FQNEAQ (reference sequence). CDR3 region: CATEGTGGEQFF. CDR3 bases: TGTGCCACGGAAGGCACAGGGGGTGAGCAGTTCTTC.

The rearrangement joins TRBV7-3 to TRBJ2-2, with D perhaps TRBD1 or TRBD2 (5 bases each). The germline V and J ends were trimmed by 2 bases and 4 bases, with 11 bases remaining between them. The CDR3 runs 15 residues. The germline V gene encodes CDR1 SGHTA and CDR2 FQGTGA. The CDR3 protein is CASSLYTGGTGELFF. The CDR3 nucleotides are TGTGCCAGCAGCTTATACACTGGGGGCACCGGGGAGCTGTTTTTT. Together with reference TRBV7-3 and TRBJ2-2, the CDR3 gives the full variable domain: GAGVSQTPSNKVTEKGKYVELRCDPISGHTALYWYRQSLGQGPEFLIYFQGTGAADDSGLPNDRFFAVRPEGSVSTLKIQRTERGDSAVYLCASSLYTGGTGELFFGEGSRLTVL.

Sample share makes this clone medium-sized (0.01 to 0.1%). Other DNA sequences in the same sample also yield this CDR3. The V gene is TRBV4-2, the J gene TRBJ1-1; the D is unclear. There are 13 residues in the CDR3. Germline CDR1 reads LGHNA; CDR2 reads YNFKEQ. Trimming left V 1 base short and J 1 base short, with 4 bases between. Here the CDR3 DNA reads TGTGCCAGCAGCCAAGGACAGAACACTGAAGCTTTCTTT. Its protein is CASSQGQNTEAFF.

The chain uses TRBV7-6 and TRBJ1-4, with D possibly matching TRBD1 (5 bases). Germline V gene lookup returns CDR1 SGHVS and CDR2 FNYEAQ. Trimming took off 5 bases at V and 13 bases at J, with 17 bases between the two ends. The CDR3 runs 13 residues. The CDR3 loop reads CASSPSQGFRLFF. The CDR3 DNA follows: TGTGCCAGCAGCCCCTCCCAGGGTTTCAGACTGTTTTTT.

The CDR3 DNA reads as TGTGCCAGCAGGCGGGACGGGGGCTACACCTTC. Translation gives CASRRDGGYTF. The chain employs TRBV25-1 and TRBJ1-2; D is possibly TRBD1 (5 bases). The length of the CDR3 is 11 residues. The V gene's germline CDR1 is MGHDK and CDR2 SYGVNS. V gave up 6 bases and J gave up 8 bases, with 10 bases separating them.

This clone occurred a few times. The V call is TRBV28, the J call TRBJ2-3, with 9 bases matching TRBD2. V lost 5 bases to trimming and J lost 4 bases; unmatched junction nucleotides: 7. CDR1 is MDHEN, CDR2 SYDVKM, per germline. This CDR3 region has 15 residues. CDR3 DNA sequence: TGTGCCAGCAGTCGAGTGCGGGGGGGGGCAGATACGCAGTATTTT. Translated: CASSRVRGGADTQYF.

The chain uses TRBV6-6 and TRBJ2-7; D perhaps matches TRBD1 (5 bases). The CDR3 sequence is 15 residues long. The germline CDR1 and CDR2 sequences are MNHNY and SVGAGI (reference sequence). Trimming cost V 7 bases and J 2 bases, with 18 bases left between them. CDR3 nucleotide sequence: TGTGCCAGCACCAGGGAAGACCTGGGGCCCTACGAGCAGTACTTC. This gives the protein CASTREDLGPYEQYF.

The chain couples TRBV5-8 to TRBJ1-5; 7 nucleotides agree with TRBD1. There are 15 residues in the CDR3. V was pared by 4 bases and J by 7 bases, with 11 bases of the junction left unmatched. Germline values: CDR1 SGHTS, CDR2 YDEGEE. CDR3 sequence: CASSPSSGGRQPQHF. CDR3 nucleotides: TGTGCCAGCAGCCCGTCATCAGGGGGTAGGCAGCCCCAGCATTTT.

The V call is TRBV30, the J call TRBJ2-7, with 9 bases aligning to TRBD1. V shed 3 bases, J shed 3 bases, and the junction held 6 bases outside the gene matches. The CDR3 totals 14 residues. From germline, CDR1 is GTSNPN and CDR2 SVGIG (reference sequence). The CDR3, as DNA: TGTGCCTGGAGCTACGGGACAGGGTTCTACGAGCAGTACTTC. Protein product: CAWSYGTGFYEQYF. The full variable domain, completed using reference TRBV30 and TRBJ2-7, is SQTIHQWPATLVQPVGSPLSLECTVEGTSNPNLYWYRQAAGRGLQLLFYSVGIGQISSEVPQNLSASRPQDRQFILSSKKLLLSDSGFYLCAWSYGTGFYEQYFGPGTRLTVT.

The J gene is TRBJ1-1, the V gene TRBV10-2; TRBD1 is a possible D gene (6 bases). Germline loops: CDR1 WSHSY, CDR2 SAAADI. V was trimmed by 7 bases and J by 3 bases, leaving 9 bases between them. CDR3 length: 12 amino acids. This chain's CDR3 is CASKGGDTEAFF. The CDR3 nucleotides are TGCGCCAGCAAGGGGGGGGACACTGAAGCTTTCTTT.

The chain carries TRBV9 and TRBJ2-7, with a possible D match to TRBD1 (6 bases). Germline V gene sequence: CDR1 SGDLS, CDR2 YYNGEE. There are 14 residues in the CDR3. V lost 4 bases to trimming and J lost 4 bases, with 15 bases between them. CDR3 DNA sequence: TGTGCCAGCAGCCCCAACCCACAGGGTTACGAGCAGTACTTC. Protein sequence: CASSPNPQGYEQYF.

The chain couples TRBV9 to TRBJ1-1, with D tentatively TRBD1 (6 bases). V dropped 3 bases and J dropped 3 bases, with 15 bases sitting between them. CDR1 is SGDLS, CDR2 YYNGEE, per germline. The CDR3 contains 15 residues. The CDR3 DNA follows: TGTGCCAGCAGCGATACAGGGAGTGGAGACACTGAAGCTTTCTTT. Residues: CASSDTGSGDTEAFF.

This chain connects TRBV5-5 to TRBJ2-2; D gene uncertain. CDR3 size: 11 residues. CDR1 and CDR2 (germline): SGHKS, YYEKEE (reference sequence). The V gene lost 6 bases and the J gene lost 4 bases, with 4 bases spanning the gap. This CDR3 reads CASTLTGELFF. The CDR3 DNA reads TGTGCCAGCACTCTCACCGGGGAGCTGTTTTTT.